The 27 T cell receptor beta chains presented below share a single source sample, sequenced in a study of regulatory T cells in long-lasting Graves disease. iRepertoire HTBI primers and Arm-PCR of CDR3 regions built TCR beta libraries. TCRdb called the multiplex PCR reads again in MiXCR, with one record for every CDR3 protein. The sample records approximately 310,000 distinct CDR3 sequences, 15% to 20% being singletons. Time point indicated: newly diagnosed GD, antithyroid drugs for less than 3 months. Following extraction of RNA from PBMCs, that RNA was used to make the TCR library. The source was peripheral blood mononuclear cells (PBMCs), collected at new diagnosis, from a patient treated with antithyroid drugs. The source of these receptors is a female donor with Graves disease.

This clonotype appeared many times. The chain is built from TRBV6-2 or TRBV6-3 and TRBJ1-5, with 8 bases aligning to TRBD1. CDR1 is MNHEY and CDR2 is SVGEGT in the germline V gene. The CDR3 loop spans 15 amino acids. V trimming: 6 bases; J trimming: 5 bases; junction bases outside the gene matches: 9. CDR3 protein: CASRGKTGADQPQHF. For the CDR3, the DNA is TGTGCCAGCAGGGGAAAGACAGGGGCGGATCAGCCCCAGCATTTT.

This clonotype was detected ten times or more. This chain connects TRBV7-6 to TRBJ2-2; D might be TRBD2 (7 bases). Between the trimmed V and J ends, which lost 0 bases and 6 bases, there was a span of 14 bases. The CDR3 consists of 16 residues. The germline gives CDR1 SGHVS, CDR2 FNYEAQ. CDR3 sequence reads: CASSLAGGTPPGELFF. The CDR3 nucleotides are TGTGCCAGCAGCTTAGCGGGAGGGACACCTCCCGGGGAGCTGTTTTTT.

In this sample, this clonotype turned up many times. This sequence joins TRBV19 and TRBJ2-1; D unclear. Germline V lookup: CDR1 LNHDA, CDR2 SQIVND (reference sequence). The CDR3 totals 12 residues. The germline V and J ends were trimmed by 1 base and 9 bases, with 7 bases remaining between them. CDR3 sequence reads: CASSIAGFEQFF. DNA for the CDR3: TGTGCCAGTAGTATAGCCGGTTTTGAGCAGTTCTTC.

This clonotype has just a few counts. The chain joins TRBV10-1 to TRBJ2-3, with D unclear. This CDR3 is 15 amino acids long. V lost 4 bases and J lost 1, with 12 bases in between. Germline CDR1 WNHNN, CDR2 SYGVQD (reference sequence). CDR3: CASSVGPIGTDTQYF. The CDR3 DNA reads TGCGCCAGCAGTGTTGGGCCCATTGGCACAGATACGCAGTATTTT.

There are a few counts of this clonotype. V usage is TRBV5-1 and J usage is TRBJ2-4; tentatively, D is TRBD1 (5 bases). CDR3 size: 15 residues. V lost 4 bases and J lost 0, with 11 bases in between. Germline assignment: CDR1 SGHRS and CDR2 YFSETQ. CDR3 sequence (DNA): TGCGCCAGCAGCACAGGTCTCATAGCCAAAAACATTCAGTACTTC. Its protein product is CASSTGLIAKNIQYF.

Points on this clonotype: The final CDR3 position lacks the conserved phenylalanine or tryptophan, pointing to a likely read error. The chain employs TRBV27 and TRBJ2-1; the D is unclear. Germline V gene sequence: CDR1 MNHEY, CDR2 SMNVEV (reference sequence). Trimming took off 3 bases at V and 7 bases at J, with 10 bases between the two ends. The CDR3 is 13 amino acids. DNA for the CDR3: TGTGCCAGCAGTTTTATATCCGAGAATGAGCAGTTCCTC. Translation: CASSFISENEQFL.

This clonotype was seen repeatedly, ten times or more. V is TRBV24-1 and J is TRBJ2-1; TRBD1 agrees at 7 bases. This CDR3 comprises 13 residues. Trimming took 7 bases from V and 9 from J; bases not matched to a gene: 8. CDR1 is KGHDR and CDR2 is SFDVKD in the germline V gene. The CDR3 sequence: CATSPTGDVEQFF. In DNA, the CDR3 is TGTGCCACCAGCCCTACAGGGGATGTTGAGCAGTTCTTC.

This clonotype occurred a few times. This chain joins TRBV7-9 and TRBJ2-7; possibly TRBD2 for D (8 bases). V dropped 5 bases and J dropped 11 bases, with 25 bases sitting between them. This CDR3 is 15 amino acids long. Germline CDR1 and CDR2: SEHNR and FQNEAQ (reference sequence). The CDR3 protein is CASSPRDSVGGVEYF. The CDR3 region has the DNA TGTGCCAGCAGCCCCCGGGACAGCGTCGGGGGGGTTGAGTACTTC.

This clonotype was detected a few times. A read error likely explains this, since a far larger clone differs by one base. The chain is built from TRBV6-1 and TRBJ1-2; TRBD1 matches at 9 bases. The CDR3 consists of 15 residues. Germline CDR1 and CDR2: MNHNS and SASEGT. CDR3 nucleotide sequence: TGTGTCAGCAGTGAAGCGGGACAGGGCCGCTATGGCTACACCTTC. The encoded protein is CVSSEAGQGRYGYTF.

This clonotype was recorded a few times. A much larger clone differs by one base, so this may be a read error. The V call is TRBV11-1, the J call TRBJ1-3, with D unclear. Germline V gene sequence: CDR1 SGHAT, CDR2 FQDESV (reference sequence). The CDR3 contains 14 residues. CDR3 sequence: CAGSLTNTGNTIYF. The CDR3 coding sequence is TGTGCCGGCAGCCTGACAAATACTGGAAACACCATATATTTT.

This clonotype was observed once. J is TRBJ1-4 and V is TRBV7-8; 7 nucleotides align to TRBD1. With 5 bases clipped from V and 1 base from J, the junction kept 7 bases outside the gene matches. Germline V gene lookup returns CDR1 SGHVS and CDR2 FQNEAQ. CDR3 length: 16 amino acids. The CDR3 DNA is TGTGCCAGCAGCGTCGACAGGGTCAGAACTAATGAAAAACTGTTTTTT. It encodes CASSVDRVRTNEKLFF.

This clonotype appeared many times. The V and J genes are TRBV30 and TRBJ1-1; a possible D gene is TRBD1 (5 bases). The ends were cut back, 3 bases at V and 6 bases at J, with 17 bases in the middle. The germline gives CDR1 GTSNPN, CDR2 SVGIG (reference sequence). The CDR3 is made up of 14 amino acids. The CDR3 sequence: CAWSLGGLGPEAFF. The CDR3 nucleotides read TGTGCCTGGAGCCTGGGGGGTCTCGGTCCTGAAGCTTTCTTT.

This clonotype was counted at least ten times. The gene calls are TRBV27 and TRBJ2-7; 12 bases align to TRBD2. This CDR3 has 17 residues. Germline CDR1 is MNHEY and CDR2 is SMNVEV (reference sequence). Trimming took 2 bases from V and 4 from J; bases not matched to a gene: 9. The CDR3 DNA follows: TGTGCCAGCAGTTTAACCGTTCGACTAGCGGGAGCTTACGAGCAGTACTTC. Protein product: CASSLTVRLAGAYEQYF.

This clonotype was seen a handful of times. The CDR3 loop is CASTNIPLFTNEQFF. In DNA, the CDR3 is TGTGCCAGCACCAACATCCCCCTCTTTACCAATGAGCAGTTCTTC. The chain is built from TRBV6-2 or TRBV6-3 and TRBJ2-1; D is unresolved. The V gene's germline CDR1 is MNHEY and CDR2 SVGEGT. V was trimmed by 7 bases and J by 6 bases, leaving 19 bases between them. The CDR3 contains 15 residues.

This clonotype was recorded many times. The chain links TRBV12-3 or TRBV12-4 to TRBJ2-7; tentatively, D is TRBD1 or TRBD2 (6 bases each). The CDR3 contains 16 residues. V shed 4 bases and J shed 1 base, with 17 bases lying between them. CDR3 protein: CASSSQGLGGSYEQYF. The CDR3 DNA is TGTGCCAGCAGTTCCCAGGGGCTGGGGGGATCCTACGAGCAGTACTTC.

This clonotype showed up many times. The rearrangement uses TRBV6-5 and TRBJ2-5; maybe TRBD1 (6 bases). Between the trimmed V and J ends, which lost 2 bases and 5 bases, there was a span of 12 bases. Germline-derived CDR1 and CDR2 are MNHEY and SVGAGI. The CDR3 length is 14 residues. The chain's CDR3 is CASSYTSQGETQYF. The CDR3, as DNA: TGTGCCAGCAGTTACACCAGTCAGGGGGAGACCCAGTACTTC.

The chain recombines TRBV10-1 with TRBJ2-7; D call uncertain. The CDR3 covers 16 residues. Germline lookup yields CDR1 WNHNN and CDR2 SYGVQD (reference sequence). Trimming pared 4 bases from V and 0 bases from J, leaving 16 bases between. The CDR3 DNA is TGCGCCAGCAGTGCCAGACTTGGTGATAGCTCCTACGAGCAGTACTTC. Its translation is CASSARLGDSSYEQYF.

This clonotype showed up many times. This chain connects TRBV13 to TRBJ2-7, with D possibly being TRBD2 (5 bases). Germline lookup yields CDR1 PRHDT and CDR2 FYEKMQ (reference sequence). The CDR3 extends over 11 amino acids. V dropped 6 bases and J dropped 6 bases, with 9 bases sitting between them. The CDR3 here is CASSEGGEQYF. CDR3 DNA sequence: TGTGCCAGCAGTGAAGGAGGCGAGCAGTACTTC.

This clonotype appeared once. The chain carries TRBV28 and TRBJ2-3; 7 bases are shared with TRBD1. The CDR3 runs to 14 residues. CDR1 and CDR2 from the germline V gene are MDHEN and SYDVKM. Trimming removed 6 bases from V and 3 bases from J; junction bases left unmatched: 6. In DNA, the CDR3 is TGTGCCAGCAGGCAGAGGGGGCTAACAGATACGCAGTATTTT. Translating it yields CASRQRGLTDTQYF.

About this clonotype: A much larger clone lies a single base off, so this may be a read error. The rearrangement joins TRBV25-1 to TRBJ1-6, with a possible D match to TRBD1 (6 bases). CDR3 length: 15 residues. Per the germline V gene, CDR1 is MGHDK and CDR2 is SYGVNS. V gave up 3 bases and J gave up 8 bases, with 14 bases separating them. The CDR3 DNA is TGTGCCAGCAGTGAGCCCAGGGGTGAGGATTCACCCCTCCACTTT. Protein sequence: CASSEPRGEDSPLHF.

In its sample, this clonotype was seen a few times. The V gene is TRBV11-2, the J gene TRBJ2-1, with a weak D call TRBD1 (6 bases). CDR1 and CDR2 from the germline V gene are SGHAT and FQNNGV. The CDR3 consists of 13 residues. Trimming pared 2 bases from V and 12 bases from J, leaving 14 bases between. The CDR3 nucleotides read TGTGCCAGCAGCTTATCCGGACACAGGGTGCAGTTCTTC. It encodes CASSLSGHRVQFF.

This clonotype has ten or more counts. The CDR3 protein is CASSLQGYRQYF. The CDR3 DNA follows: TGTGCCAGCAGTTTGCAGGGATATCGGCAGTACTTC. The V and J genes are TRBV28 and TRBJ2-5, with D perhaps TRBD1 (5 bases). The CDR3 contains 12 residues. The germline V and J ends were trimmed by 3 bases and 11 bases, with 13 bases remaining between them. The germline CDR1 and CDR2 sequences are MDHEN and SYDVKM.

This clonotype was recorded many times. The chain carries TRBV27 and TRBJ2-1, with D perhaps matching TRBD2 (6 bases). This CDR3 has 14 amino acids. CDR1 and CDR2 from the germline V gene are MNHEY and SMNVEV (reference sequence). V lost 4 bases, J lost 8 bases, and 15 bases lay in between. Here the CDR3 reads CASSSPGRLYEQFF. The CDR3 region has the DNA TGTGCCAGCAGTTCCCCTGGGAGGCTCTATGAGCAGTTCTTC.

The gene calls are TRBV4-2 and TRBJ1-1; TRBD1 agrees at 7 bases. Germline CDR1 and CDR2: LGHNA and YNFKEQ. This CDR3 has 18 residues. J lost 4 bases, V lost 0 bases, and 14 bases had no gene match. CDR3 amino acids: CASSQDGGVLTGRTEAFF. The CDR3 bases are TGTGCCAGCAGCCAAGATGGTGGGGTTTTGACAGGGCGCACTGAAGCTTTCTTT.

This clonotype was counted at least ten times. The chain combines TRBV7-2 with TRBJ2-1; TRBD2 agrees at 8 bases. J lost 9 bases, V lost 0 bases, and 16 bases had no gene match. This CDR3 contains 18 residues. The germline V gene encodes CDR1 SGHTA and CDR2 FQGNSA. CDR3 nucleotide sequence: TGTGCCAGCAGCTTAGCGCCGGGGGGACGGGAGGGCCGGGGTGAGCAGTTCTTC. It yields the protein CASSLAPGGREGRGEQFF. Complete variable domain (other parts from reference TRBV7-2 and TRBJ2-1): GAGVSQSPSNKVTEKGKDVELRCDPISGHTALYWYRQSLGQGLEFLIYFQGNSAPDKSGLPSDRFSAERTGGSVSTLTIQRTQQEDSAVYLCASSLAPGGREGRGEQFFGPGTRLTVL.

The rearrangement links TRBV4-1 to TRBJ2-7, with D possibly matching TRBD2 (5 bases). The CDR3 runs to 12 residues. Trimming removed 3 bases from V and 6 bases from J, with 9 bases in between. Germline CDR1 MGHRA, CDR2 YSYEKL. The CDR3 nucleotides are TGCGCCAGCAGCCAGCCCCGGGGCGAGCAGTACTTC. Protein sequence: CASSQPRGEQYF.

This clonotype was seen a few times. The V and J genes are TRBV3-1 and TRBJ2-3; D may correspond to TRBD1 or TRBD2 (6 bases each). This CDR3 is 16 amino acids long. V lost 1 base, J lost 0 bases, and 11 bases lay in between. Germline CDR1 and CDR2: LGHDT and YNNKEL (reference sequence). The CDR3 is CASSQAGAPSTDTQYF. The CDR3 DNA is TGTGCCAGCAGCCAAGCGGGGGCGCCCAGCACAGATACGCAGTATTTT.